In this sample, the clone carrying this T cell receptor beta chain turned up many times. Alongside a J-beta primer mix, a sample-barcoded 5' primer served in a second PCR lasting about 7 to 11 cycles. TCRdb reprocessed the 5' RACE reads via MiXCR and lists one record per CDR3 protein. This table holds some 700,000 distinct CDR3 sequences, roughly 45% found once. These data belong to a study of blood T cells in healthy people across ages. The wider study: About one barcoded beta molecule was captured per two T cells (by template switching).

CDR3 size: 15 residues. V was pared by 6 bases and J by 3 bases, with 18 bases between. The V gene's germline CDR1 is MDHEN and CDR2 SYDVKM. The chain carries TRBV28 and TRBJ2-7; the D call may be TRBD1 or TRBD2 (6 bases each). This receptor was identified in an older woman in good health. What was sequenced was blood. CDR3 amino acids: CASRVGGGTYYEQYF. CDR3 sequence (DNA): TGTGCCAGCAGAGTGGGGGGCGGAACCTACTACGAGCAGTACTTC.